Presented here are 22 T cell receptor beta chains from one specimen sequenced in a study of cytomegalovirus exposure and HLA in healthy donors. Primers: 60 Vbeta forward and 13 Jbeta reverse. Using immunoSEQ multiplex PCR, the repertoire was profiled, and TCRdb retains in-frame clones only, with some absent. The sample table sets out around 30,000 clones. The sample consisted of PBMCs. The receptors derive from a man aged 30 to 39 in good health and CMV-seronegative.

V gene TRBV20-1 combines with J gene TRBJ1-2; possible D gene TRBD1, 6 bases. V lost 6 bases and J 8 bases, leaving 10 bases between the germline ends. Germline values: CDR1 DFQATT, CDR2 SNEGSKA (reference sequence). The CDR3 has 10 residues. The CDR3 loop is CSALDRGYTF. The DNA of the CDR3 is TGCAGTGCCTTGGACAGAGGCTACACCTTC.

The J gene is TRBJ1-3, the V gene TRBV7-9; D might be TRBD1 (6 bases). In germline, CDR1 is SEHNR, CDR2 FQNEAQ (reference sequence). The V and J ends lost 5 bases and 4 bases respectively, with 12 bases between them. There are 14 residues in the CDR3. The CDR3 sequence: CASSLNRAGNTIYF. In DNA form, the CDR3 reads TGTGCCAGCAGCCTGAACAGGGCAGGAAACACCATATATTTT.

The chain combines TRBV29-1 with TRBJ2-5; 9 nucleotides match TRBD1. The J call may not be correct, given that the DNA end is closer to TRBJ2-7. This CDR3 is built from 14 residues. In germline, CDR1 is SQVTM, CDR2 ANQGSEA. CDR3 protein: CSVVGGQGSYEQYF. The DNA of the CDR3 is TGCAGCGTGGTGGGGGGACAGGGCTCCTACGAGCAGTACTTC.

Written as DNA, the CDR3 is TGTGCCAGCAGTGCCGGGGACAGACCTTTCTATGGCTACACCTTC. The encoded protein is CASSAGDRPFYGYTF. This rearrangement joins TRBV28 to TRBJ1-2; 7 bases match TRBD1. With 5 bases clipped from V and 4 bases from J, the junction kept 10 bases outside the gene matches. CDR3 length: 15 residues. The V gene's germline CDR1 is MDHEN and CDR2 SYDVKM.

The DNA of the CDR3 is TGCGCCAGCAGCCTGGAAGGACAGGTGGACGAGCAGTACTTC. Amino acids: CASSLEGQVDEQYF. The V gene is TRBV5-1, the J gene TRBJ2-7, with 7 bases aligning to TRBD1. Germline CDR1 reads SGHRS; CDR2 reads YFSETQ. With 4 bases clipped from V and 5 bases from J, the junction kept 9 bases outside the gene matches. The CDR3 totals 14 residues.

This sequence joins TRBV4-3 and TRBJ2-3; TRBD2 agrees at 9 bases. This CDR3 is built from 16 residues. Germline V gives CDR1 LGHNA, CDR2 YSLEER. Trimming took 0 bases from V and 3 from J; bases not matched to a gene: 4. The CDR3 region has the DNA TGCGCCAGCAGCCAAGAGTCTAGCGGGGAAACAGATACGCAGTATTTT. Translation gives CASSQESSGETDTQYF.

The J gene is TRBJ1-3, the V gene TRBV12-1; the tabulated D call, TRBD1, remains unverified against the DNA. TRBV12-1 is assigned pseudogene status. The CDR3 sequence is 22 residues long. DNA of the CDR3: TGTGCCAGCAGCTTTGCGCAAAAAGATTATTGGGACAGAACCCTCTCTGGAAACACCATATATTTT. Translating it yields CASSFAQKDYWDRTLSGNTIYF.

This chain joins TRBV6-5 and TRBJ2-7; 8 bases are a match to TRBD2. The CDR3 length is 14 residues. Germline CDR1 is MNHEY and CDR2 is SVGAGI. V gave up 6 bases and J gave up 7 bases; unmatched junction bases: 11. CDR3 sequence: CASSIRAGVGEQYF. For the CDR3, the DNA is TGTGCCAGCAGCATCCGAGCGGGAGTAGGGGAGCAGTACTTC.

The genes are TRBV5-4 and TRBJ2-7; possibly TRBD2 for D (6 bases). The V gene's germline CDR1 is SGHNT and CDR2 YYREEE (reference sequence). The CDR3 runs 15 residues. Trimming removed 0 bases from V and 3 bases from J, with 13 bases in between. The CDR3 loop is CASSLGTGSGYEQYF. In DNA form, the CDR3 reads TGTGCCAGCAGCTTGGGGACCGGTAGCGGCTACGAGCAGTACTTC.

V and J are TRBV12-5 and TRBJ2-5, with 8 bases matching TRBD2. Trimming at V came to 2 bases and at J to 4 bases, leaving 0 bases not matched to a gene. The CDR3 is 13 residues long. Per germline, CDR1 LGHNT and CDR2 FRNRAP. This CDR3 reads CASGLSGGETQYF. In DNA form, the CDR3 reads TGTGCTAGTGGTTTGAGCGGGGGAGAGACCCAGTACTTC.

This chain connects TRBV6-5 to TRBJ2-3; 7 positions match TRBD2. The CDR3 loop spans 15 amino acids. V trimming: 3 bases; J trimming: 2 bases; junction bases outside the gene matches: 5. Germline lookup yields CDR1 MNHEY and CDR2 SVGAGI. This chain's CDR3 is CASSYFAGDTDTQYF. The CDR3 DNA follows: TGTGCCAGCAGTTATTTTGCGGGAGACACAGATACGCAGTATTTT.

The chain links TRBV6-5 to TRBJ2-7, with TRBD1 identical over 7 bases. The length of the CDR3 is 14 residues. The V gene end was trimmed by 0 bases and the J gene end by 2 bases; junction bases not matched to a gene: 1. Germline V lookup: CDR1 MNHEY, CDR2 SVGAGI. CDR3 region: CASSYSGQTYEQYF. The CDR3 DNA reads as TGTGCCAGCAGTTACTCGGGACAGACCTACGAGCAGTACTTC.

The chain combines TRBV7-2 with TRBJ1-1; unclear D gene. CDR3 length equals 14 residues. V shed 5 bases and J shed 5 bases, with 15 bases lying between them. CDR1 SGHTA and CDR2 FQGNSA come from the germline V gene. CDR3: CASSPNGRWTEAFF. CDR3 sequence (DNA): TGTGCCAGCAGCCCCAATGGTAGATGGACTGAAGCTTTCTTT.

This chain uses TRBV5-1 with TRBJ2-2; the match to TRBD2 covers 11 bases. V was pared by 0 bases and J by 3 bases, with 4 bases of the junction left unmatched. CDR3 length: 17 amino acids. Germline CDR1 is SGHRS and CDR2 is YFSETQ. The CDR3 bases are TGCGCCAGCAGCTTGGCCACTAGCGGGGGAGACACCGGGGAGCTGTTTTTT. Translated, it gives CASSLATSGGDTGELFF.

The V gene is TRBV6-6, the J gene TRBJ2-7, with 9 positions matching TRBD2. The ends lost 2 bases at V and 5 bases at J; junction bases unmatched: 7. The CDR3 contains 15 residues. From germline, CDR1 is MNHNY and CDR2 SVGAGI (reference sequence). The CDR3 DNA follows: TGTGCCAGCAGTTACCAAAGTAGCGGGAGCCACGAGCAGTACTTC. Its protein is CASSYQSSGSHEQYF.

The J gene is TRBJ1-1, the V gene TRBV9; D is perhaps TRBD1 (6 bases). Germline lookup yields CDR1 SGDLS and CDR2 YYNGEE. Trimming took off 5 bases at V and 6 bases at J, with 14 bases between the two ends. The length of the CDR3 is 13 residues. The CDR3 protein is CASSPPQGAEAFF. CDR3 nucleotides: TGTGCCAGCAGTCCACCACAGGGCGCTGAAGCTTTCTTT.

J is TRBJ2-7 and V is TRBV27; maybe TRBD1 (6 bases). V lost 0 bases and J 4 bases, leaving 16 bases between the germline ends. This CDR3 is built from 16 residues. Germline assignment: CDR1 MNHEY and CDR2 SMNVEV (reference sequence). Written as DNA, the CDR3 is TGTGCCAGCAGTTTATCCCCTGGGGGCGGAGAATACGAGCAGTACTTC. This codes for CASSLSPGGGEYEQYF.

V gene TRBV28 combines with J gene TRBJ1-2; 8 bases line up with TRBD1. CDR3 length: 17 amino acids. Germline V gives CDR1 MDHEN, CDR2 SYDVKM. V lost 7 bases to trimming and J lost 8 bases; unmatched junction nucleotides: 21. The CDR3 sequence is CASIDVTGGRRLLGYTF. Here the CDR3 DNA reads TGTGCCAGCATTGACGTTACAGGGGGTCGGCGGTTATTAGGCTACACCTTC.

V usage is TRBV18 and J usage is TRBJ2-7; 12 bases match TRBD2. The CDR3 covers 15 residues. The junction had 7 bases not matched to a gene; V was cut back by 3 bases and J by 7 bases. The germline CDR1 and CDR2 sequences are KGHSH and LQKENI. In DNA, the CDR3 is TGTGCCAGCTCACCCCTAGCGGGAGGGCCGGGAGAGCAGTACTTC. Translated, it gives CASSPLAGGPGEQYF. Full variable domain (remainder filled in from reference TRBV18 and TRBJ2-7): NAGVMQNPRHLVRRRGQEARLRCSPMKGHSHVYWYRQLPEEGLKFMVYLQKENIIDESGMPKERFSAEFPKEGPSILRIQQVVRGDSAAYFCASSPLAGGPGEQYFGPGTRLTVT.

The rearrangement links TRBV30 to TRBJ2-3, with 8 bases aligning to TRBD2. Germline CDR1 is GTSNPN and CDR2 is SVGIG (reference sequence). After removal of 0 bases from V and 4 bases from J, the junction contained 6 bases not matched to a gene. This CDR3 is 15 amino acids long. This chain's CDR3 is CAWSVGTSAADTQYF. The CDR3 nucleotides are TGTGCCTGGAGTGTAGGGACTAGTGCGGCAGATACGCAGTATTTT.

The gene calls are TRBV7-8 and TRBJ2-7; 8 bases line up with TRBD1. With V trimmed by 1 base and J by 7 bases, 9 bases remained unmatched. The CDR3 consists of 15 residues. Germline V gene lookup returns CDR1 SGHVS and CDR2 FQNEAQ. The CDR3 DNA sequence: TGTGCCAGCAGCTTAGTTACAGGGGGGATTAAGGAGCAGTACTTC. It translates to CASSLVTGGIKEQYF.

J is TRBJ2-6 and V is TRBV6-5; D perhaps matches TRBD1 (6 bases). The CDR3 length is 14 residues. Germline values: CDR1 MNHEY, CDR2 SVGAGI. The V end lost 6 bases, the J end lost 1 base, and 7 bases lay between the germline ends. This CDR3 reads CASSRGSGANVLTF. The CDR3 DNA is TGTGCCAGCAGCAGGGGTTCTGGGGCCAACGTCCTGACTTTC.